Here is one T cell receptor beta chain with its context. Its antigen remains unidentified. This sample is drawn from a study of CD8 T cells in Susac syndrome. Regarding the study as a whole: The study conceded that relatively few individuals underwent its TCR sequencing and HLA analysis.

Reverse transcription used roughly 0.5 to 1 ug RNA and random hexamers. Amplification of TCR beta CDR3 used immunoSEQ multiplex PCR across 54 Vbeta and 13 Jbeta. A single record per CDR3 protein comes from TCRdb applying MiXCR to the immunoSEQ multiplex PCR reads. Here the sample spans some 130,000 distinct CDR3 sequences, more than 75% being singletons. Peripheral blood CD8+ and CD4+ T cells were profiled by TCR beta sequencing. TEMRA cells were FACS-enriched, unlike CD8+ and CD4+ T cells, which were negatively isolated. Trimming pared 5 bases from V and 0 bases from J, leaving 14 bases between. This CDR3 contains 16 residues. Per germline, CDR1 SGHVS and CDR2 FNYEAQ.

The sequencing input was CD8+ T cells from PBMCs. The TCR was taken from a human donor with multiple sclerosis. The chain couples TRBV7-6 to TRBJ1-3, with D possibly being TRBD1 (5 bases). CDR3 loop: CASSPRDSDSGNTIYF. The DNA of the CDR3 is TGTGCCAGCAGCCCCAGGGATTCTGACTCTGGAAACACCATATATTTT.